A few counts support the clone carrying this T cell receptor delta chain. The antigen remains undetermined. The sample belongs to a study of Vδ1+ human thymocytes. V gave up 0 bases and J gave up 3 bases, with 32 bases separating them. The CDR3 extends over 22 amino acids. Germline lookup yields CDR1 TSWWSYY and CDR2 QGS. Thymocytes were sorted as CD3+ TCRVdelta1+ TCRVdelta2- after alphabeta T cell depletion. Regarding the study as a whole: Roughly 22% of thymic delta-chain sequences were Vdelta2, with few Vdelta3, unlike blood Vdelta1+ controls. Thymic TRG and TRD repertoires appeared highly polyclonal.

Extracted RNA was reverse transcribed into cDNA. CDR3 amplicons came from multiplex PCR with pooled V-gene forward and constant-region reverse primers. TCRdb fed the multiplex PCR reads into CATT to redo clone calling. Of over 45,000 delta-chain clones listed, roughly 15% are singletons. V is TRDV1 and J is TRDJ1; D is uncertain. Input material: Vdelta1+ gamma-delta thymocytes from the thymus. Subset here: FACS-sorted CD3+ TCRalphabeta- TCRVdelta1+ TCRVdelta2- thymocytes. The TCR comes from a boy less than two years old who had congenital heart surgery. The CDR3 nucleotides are TGTGCTCTTGGGGAACTCCGAGACCCCCCTGCCACGTTTACCGTAAACGCCGATAAACTCATCTTT. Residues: CALGELRDPPATFTVNADKLIF.